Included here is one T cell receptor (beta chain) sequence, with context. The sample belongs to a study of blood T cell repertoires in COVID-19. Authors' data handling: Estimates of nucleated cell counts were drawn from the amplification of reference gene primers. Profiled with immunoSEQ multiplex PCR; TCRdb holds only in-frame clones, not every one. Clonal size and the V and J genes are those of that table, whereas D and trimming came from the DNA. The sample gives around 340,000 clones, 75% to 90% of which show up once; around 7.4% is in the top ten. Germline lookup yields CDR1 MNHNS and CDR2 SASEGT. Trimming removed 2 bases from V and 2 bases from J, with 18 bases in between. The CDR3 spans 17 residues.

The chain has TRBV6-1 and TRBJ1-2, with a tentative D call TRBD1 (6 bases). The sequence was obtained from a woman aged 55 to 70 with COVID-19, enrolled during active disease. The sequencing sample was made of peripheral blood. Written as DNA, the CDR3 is TGTGCCAGCAGTGAATTTGGGGGGGCGACCTTAAACTATGGCTACACCTTC. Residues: CASSEFGGATLNYGYTF.